This is a list of T cell receptor beta chains from one sample in a study of T cells in localized non-small cell lung cancer. Sequenced by immunoSEQ multiplex PCR; TCRdb stores in-frame clones only, minus some. The data contain about 70,000 clones, 86% of them singletons. The material sequenced was peripheral blood, taken before any cancer treatment. These receptors were obtained from a male donor aged 60 or over with stage III squamous cell lung carcinoma. Each CDR3 is given with its conserved first and last residue. A D gene is named only where the DNA matches it firmly. Size is stated for part of the rows, as once, few or many counts, or as a class when the clone is expanded.

size	D	V	J	DNA	CDR3
-	-	TRBV6-5	TRBJ1-2	TGTGCCAGCAGTTATGTTGGGGGCGTCTACACCTTC	CASSYVGGVYTF
-	-	TRBV19	TRBJ1-1	TGTGCCAGTAGTATATTTCGGGGACACGCGAACACTGAAGCTTTCTTT	CASSIFRGHANTEAFF
-	TRBD2	TRBV28	TRBJ2-1	TGTGCCAGCACGACTAGCGGGTGGATCCGTCCGTTCTTC	CASTTSGWIRPFF
-	-	TRBV7-9	TRBJ2-7	TGTGCCAGCAGCCAACAGGGATCCACCTACGAGCAGTACTTC	CASSQQGSTYEQYF
-	-	TRBV6-1	TRBJ2-7	TGTGCCAGCAGTTCGACATCCCCCGGAGACGAGCAGTACTTC	CASSSTSPGDEQYF
-	-	TRBV9	TRBJ2-1	TGTGCCAGCAGCGTAGTGCAGGGCCCCGACAATGAGCAGTTCTTC	CASSVVQGPDNEQFF
-	-	TRBV7-2	TRBJ1-2	TGTGCCAGCAGCTTAGTTGGGGGGCCGATCTATGGCTACACCTTC	CASSLVGGPIYGYTF
once	TRBD1	TRBV27	TRBJ1-1	TGTGCCAGCAGTTTAGGACAGGGGAACACTGAAGCTTTCTTT	CASSLGQGNTEAFF
-	-	TRBV5-6	TRBJ1-2	TGTGCCAGCAGCCCCGGGGGGGGTTTGGTTGGCTACACCTTC	CASSPGGGLVGYTF
-	-	TRBV5-1	TRBJ2-5	TGCGCCAGCAGCTTGGTACCGGCTCAACAAGAGACCCAGTACTTC	CASSLVPAQQETQYF
-	-	TRBV19	TRBJ2-3	TGTGCCAGTAACTTCGGCCGGGGGTCAGATACGCAGTATTTT	CASNFGRGSDTQYF